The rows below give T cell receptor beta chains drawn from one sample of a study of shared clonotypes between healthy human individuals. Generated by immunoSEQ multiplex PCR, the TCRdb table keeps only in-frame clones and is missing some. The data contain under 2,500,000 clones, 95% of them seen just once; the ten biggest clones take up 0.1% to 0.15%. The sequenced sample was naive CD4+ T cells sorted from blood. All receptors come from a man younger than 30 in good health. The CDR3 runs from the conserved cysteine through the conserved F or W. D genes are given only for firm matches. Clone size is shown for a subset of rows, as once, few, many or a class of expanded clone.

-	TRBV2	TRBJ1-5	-	TGTGCCAGCAGTGAGAAGCTCGGATGGGACGGAGGTCGGGGTTTTTTTCAGCCCCAGCATTTT	CASSEKLGWDGGRGFFQPQHF
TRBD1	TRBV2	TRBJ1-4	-	TGTGCCAGCGTTGGACAGGGGGTGACTAATGAAAAACTGTTTTTT	CASVGQGVTNEKLFF
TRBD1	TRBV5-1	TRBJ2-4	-	TGCGCCAGCAGCTTGGTGGCAGGGGGACCTCAGCCTCAGTACTTC	CASSLVAGGPQPQYF
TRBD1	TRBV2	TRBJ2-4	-	TGTGCCAGCAGCGAGGACAGGGCCAAAAACATTCAGTACTTC	CASSEDRAKNIQYF
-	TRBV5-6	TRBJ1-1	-	TGTGCCAGCAGCTTAAAGGGGGACGCGGCAGTGACTGAAGCTTTCTTT	CASSLKGDAAVTEAFF
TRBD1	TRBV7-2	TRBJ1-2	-	TGTGCCAGCACGGACAGGAACTATGGCTACACCTTC	CASTDRNYGYTF
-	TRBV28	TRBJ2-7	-	TGTGCCAGCAGTTTAGGAATCTCCTACGAGCAGTACTTC	CASSLGISYEQYF
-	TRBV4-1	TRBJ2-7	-	TGCGCCAGCAGCCAAGCAGGGGAAGGGCGGAAGCAGTACTTC	CASSQAGEGRKQYF
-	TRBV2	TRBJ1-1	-	TGTGCCAGCAAGGTGGGTCAGGGTTGGACTGAAGCTTTCTTT	CASKVGQGWTEAFF
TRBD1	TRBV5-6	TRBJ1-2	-	TGTGCCAGCAGCACGGACAGGGCAGGGGGCTACACCTTC	CASSTDRAGGYTF
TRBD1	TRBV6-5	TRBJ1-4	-	TGTGCCAGCAAGGGGGCAGGGGAAAAACTGTTTTTT	CASKGAGEKLFF
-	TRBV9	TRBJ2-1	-	TGTGCCAGCAGCCCCCGTTCGGAAGTAAACAATGAGCAGTTCTTC	CASSPRSEVNNEQFF
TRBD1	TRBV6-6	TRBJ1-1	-	TGTGCCAGCAGTTACCTGGGGACAGGGGAAGCTTTCTTT	CASSYLGTGEAFF
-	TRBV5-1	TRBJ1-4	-	TGCGCCAGCAGCTTAACGGGAAGGGAAAACGGGCATGAAAAACTGTTTTTT	CASSLTGRENGHEKLFF
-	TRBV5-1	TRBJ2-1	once	TGCGCCAGCAGCTTGTGGACCGCGGCCTACAATGAGCAGTTCTTC	CASSLWTAAYNEQFF
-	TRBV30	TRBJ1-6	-	TGTGCCTGGAGTGTACAAGGGCAAGTAAATTCACCCCTCCACTTT	CAWSVQGQVNSPLHF
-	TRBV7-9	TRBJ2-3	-	TGTGCCAGCAGCCCCCAAGGCGGTACGCAGTATTTT	CASSPQGGTQYF
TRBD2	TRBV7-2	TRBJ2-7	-	TGTGCCAGCAGCTTAGTAGCTAGCGGGGGGTCTGGCGAGCAGTACTTC	CASSLVASGGSGEQYF
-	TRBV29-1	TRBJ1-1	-	TGCAGCGTTGCATATGCGGGGCGCCTCGGAGGGGAAGCTTTCTTT	CSVAYAGRLGGEAFF
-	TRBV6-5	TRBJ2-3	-	TGTGCCAGCAGTTCGGCAGGGGCAGATACGCAGTATTTT	CASSSAGADTQYF
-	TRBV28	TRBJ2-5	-	TGTGCCAGCAGTCCCCCGCGGGAGACCCAGTACTTC	CASSPPRETQYF
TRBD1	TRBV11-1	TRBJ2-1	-	TGTGCCAGCAGTTTGGGGACAGGGGGCTGGAATGAGCAGTTCTTC	CASSLGTGGWNEQFF
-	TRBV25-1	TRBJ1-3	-	TGTGCCAGCAAAGGGTCCGGAAACACCATATATTTT	CASKGSGNTIYF
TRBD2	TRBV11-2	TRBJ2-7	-	TGTGCCAGCAGCTTAAGACCCCCGTTCGGGGGGAGCTACGAGCAGTACTTC	CASSLRPPFGGSYEQYF
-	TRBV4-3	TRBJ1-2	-	TGCGCCAGCAGCCAATACCCCTCCGACAGCTTATACACCTTC	CASSQYPSDSLYTF
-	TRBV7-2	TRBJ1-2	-	TGTGCCAGCAGCTTAGCAGGGCTCGGCGGCTACACCTTC	CASSLAGLGGYTF
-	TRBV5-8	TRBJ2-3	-	TGTGCCAGCAGCTTGGCGACAGATACGCAGTATTTT	CASSLATDTQYF
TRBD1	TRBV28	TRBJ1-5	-	TGTGCCAGCAGCTTGGGACAGTACAATCAGCCCCAGCATTTT	CASSLGQYNQPQHF
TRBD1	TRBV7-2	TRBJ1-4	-	TGTGCCAGCAGCTTAGACAGGGGGACTAATGAAAAACTGTTTTTT	CASSLDRGTNEKLFF
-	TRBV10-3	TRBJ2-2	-	TGTGCCATCAGTGAGTCTGGGCGGTCAGGCACCGGGGAGCTGTTTTTT	CAISESGRSGTGELFF
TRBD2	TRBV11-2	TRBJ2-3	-	TGTGCCAGCAGCTTGGGGGGGAACCGCCGCACAGATACGCAGTATTTT	CASSLGGNRRTDTQYF
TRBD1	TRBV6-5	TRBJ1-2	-	TGTGCCAGCAGCTACCGGTGGACAGGGTCGAACTATGGCTACACCTTC	CASSYRWTGSNYGYTF
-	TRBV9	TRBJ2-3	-	TGTGCCAGCAGCGTAGGGGGGATCATGTGGGATACGCAGTATTTT	CASSVGGIMWDTQYF
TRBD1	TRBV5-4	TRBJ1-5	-	TGTGCCAGCAGCTTGGGGGGACAGAATAGCAATCAGCCCCAGCATTTT	CASSLGGQNSNQPQHF
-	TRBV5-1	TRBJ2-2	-	TGCGCCAGCAGCTTGGATTCGGAGTTCTGGGAGCTGTTTTTT	CASSLDSEFWELFF
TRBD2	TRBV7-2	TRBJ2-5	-	TGTGCCGGGAGGGCGGGAGGAGAGACCCAGTACTTC	CAGRAGGETQYF
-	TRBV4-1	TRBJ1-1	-	TGCGCCAGCAGCCAGGGGTGGTTTAATACTGAAGCTTTCTTT	CASSQGWFNTEAFF
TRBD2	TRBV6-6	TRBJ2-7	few	TGTGCCGTTGGGCGGGGGAGCTACGAGCAGTACTTC	CAVGRGSYEQYF
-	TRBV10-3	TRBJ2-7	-	TGTGCCATCAGTGAGTCGGCAGGACCCTACGAGCAGTACTTC	CAISESAGPYEQYF